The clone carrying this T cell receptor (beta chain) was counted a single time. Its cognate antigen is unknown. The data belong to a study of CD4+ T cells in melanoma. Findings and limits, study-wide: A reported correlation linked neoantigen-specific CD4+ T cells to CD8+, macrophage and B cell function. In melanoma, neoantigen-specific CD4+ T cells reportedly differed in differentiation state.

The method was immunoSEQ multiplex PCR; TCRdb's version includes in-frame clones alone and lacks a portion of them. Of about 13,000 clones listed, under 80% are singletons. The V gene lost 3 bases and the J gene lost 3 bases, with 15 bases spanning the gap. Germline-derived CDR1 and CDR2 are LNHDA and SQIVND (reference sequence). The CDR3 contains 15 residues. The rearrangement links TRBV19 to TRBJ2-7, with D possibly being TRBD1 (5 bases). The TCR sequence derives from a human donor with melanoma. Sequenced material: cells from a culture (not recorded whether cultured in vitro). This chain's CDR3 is CASSMGPPRGYEQYF. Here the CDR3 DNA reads TGTGCCAGTAGTATGGGGCCGCCAAGGGGCTACGAGCAGTACTTC.